A selection of T cell receptor beta chains follows, all from one sample in a study of control samples from healthy donors and cancer patients. Assay used: immunoSEQ multiplex PCR; TCRdb lists only in-frame clones, some missing. The sample holds 150,000 to 200,000 clones; approximately 94% are singletons and the top ten take about 8.5%. Material for sequencing was blood. All receptors derive from a woman between 40 and 55 years old in good health. The CDR3 runs from the conserved cysteine through the conserved F or W. A D gene is named only where the DNA matches it firmly.

j_call d_call cdr3_length v_call cdr3_nt cdr3_aa
TRBJ1-2 TRBD1 16 TRBV6-5 TGTGCCAGCAGTTACCGTGGGACAGGCAAAAACTATGGCTACACCTTC CASSYRGTGKNYGYTF
TRBJ2-5 - 12 TRBV6-5 TGTGCCACTCGACAGTCCCAAGAGACCCAGTACTTC CATRQSQETQYF
TRBJ2-3 TRBD2 22 TRBV4-1 TGCGCCAGCAGCCAAGCAAGGTACTCTGGGACTAGCGGGAGAACCCCCACAGATACGCAGTATTTT CASSQARYSGTSGRTPTDTQYF
TRBJ1-2 - 14 TRBV7-2 TGTGCCAGCAGCTTAGTGGGAGGCGAGGGTGGCTACACCTTC CASSLVGGEGGYTF
TRBJ1-1 - 13 TRBV5-5 TGTGCCAGCAGCTTGGCCGTGGGCACTGAAGCTTTCTTT CASSLAVGTEAFF
TRBJ2-3 - 11 TRBV20-1 TGCAGTGCTGTAGGTACAGATACGCAGTATTTT CSAVGTDTQYF
TRBJ2-2 - 17 TRBV5-1 TGCGCCAGCAGCTTGGCCGGGGGCGGCGGAGCTGCCGGGGAGCTGTTTTTT CASSLAGGGGAAGELFF
TRBJ1-2 - 16 TRBV4-3 TGCGCCAGCAGCCAAGGCCACGGGGGGTTAAGCTATGGCTACACCTTC CASSQGHGGLSYGYTF
TRBJ1-2 - 15 TRBV4-3 TGCGCCAGCAGCCAAGACCCGACAGTTAACTATGGCTACACCTTC CASSQDPTVNYGYTF
TRBJ2-3 TRBD2 13 TRBV30 TGTGCCTGTCGGCTAGCGGGCACAGATACGCAGTATTTT CACRLAGTDTQYF
TRBJ1-2 - 13 TRBV3-1/TRBV3-2 TGTGCCAGCAGCCCTACAGGGAACTATGGCTACACCTTC CASSPTGNYGYTF
TRBJ2-5 - 15 TRBV7-2 TGTGCCAGCAGCTCGTCAGGGGCGATTCGAGAGACCCAGTACTTC CASSSSGAIRETQYF
TRBJ1-1 - 13 TRBV19 TGTGCCACCGCGTGGACGGGTAACACTGAAGCTTTCTTT CATAWTGNTEAFF
TRBJ1-5 TRBD1 16 TRBV9 TGTGCCAGCAGCCAGGCTGGGACAGGAATCGATCAGCCCCAGCATTTT CASSQAGTGIDQPQHF